The rows below give T cell receptor beta chains drawn from one sample of a study of blood T cell repertoires in COVID-19. Measured with immunoSEQ multiplex PCR; TCRdb has only the in-frame clones, and not every one. The sample has fewer than 65,000 clones; 85% are singletons. Sequencing input: peripheral blood. The receptors derive from a man aged 60 to 75 with acute or convalescent COVID-19. The CDR3 runs from the conserved cysteine through the conserved F or W. The order of the fields is clone size, J gene, V gene, D gene, CDR3 DNA, CDR3 protein. The D gene is left open where the match is weak. The size entry is marked missing in some rows and otherwise reads once, few, many or a size class.

>NA|TRBJ2-5|TRBV6-5|NA
TGTGCCAGCAATCCGTCGGGGAGGGAGACCCAGTACTTC
CASNPSGRETQYF
>NA|TRBJ2-2|TRBV7-9|TRBD2
TGTGCCAGCAGCTTAGTGTACGCGGGAGGTCGGCCCGGGGAGCTGTTTTTT
CASSLVYAGGRPGELFF
>NA|TRBJ2-2|TRBV7-3|NA
TGTGCCAGCAGCCCAGGGGACGCCGGGGAGCTGTTTTTT
CASSPGDAGELFF
>NA|TRBJ1-1|TRBV7-3|TRBD1
TGTGCCAGCAGCTTTCCTAGGGACAGAGTAGTTGCTTTCTTT
CASSFPRDRVVAFF
>NA|TRBJ1-1|TRBV6-6|TRBD1
TGTGCCAGCAGTCACAGACAGGGGGCAAACACTGAAGCTTTCTTT
CASSHRQGANTEAFF
>NA|TRBJ1-1|TRBV28|TRBD1
TGTGCCAGCAGGGGAACCAGGGGGTCTCCTGAAGCTTTCTTT
CASRGTRGSPEAFF
>NA|TRBJ1-1|TRBV29-1|TRBD1
TGCAGCGTTGTGCGAACAGGGGGCCCTGCGGCTGAAGCTTTCTTT
CSVVRTGGPAAEAFF
>NA|TRBJ2-7|TRBV7-6|TRBD1
TGTGCCAGCAGCTCCGGGACAGGGGGCGTCGGGACCTACGAGCAGTACTTC
CASSSGTGGVGTYEQYF
>NA|TRBJ2-5|TRBV2|TRBD2
TGTGCCAGCAGTGAGGGGGGGGAGACCCAGTACTTC
CASSEGGETQYF
>few|TRBJ2-7|TRBV27|TRBD1
TGTGCCAGCAGTCCAAGACAGGGCTACGAGCAGTACTTC
CASSPRQGYEQYF
>once|TRBJ2-2|TRBV5-1|TRBD1
TGCGCCAGCAGCTTACAGGGGGGAAACACCGGGGAGCTGTTTTTT
CASSLQGGNTGELFF
>NA|TRBJ2-3|TRBV9|NA
TGTGCCAGCGCCCGGGCGGGTCCTAGCACAGATACGCAGTATTTT
CASARAGPSTDTQYF
>NA|TRBJ2-7|TRBV28|NA
TGTGCCAGCAGTCCCTCAGGGTCCCATATGAACGAGCAGTACTTC
CASSPSGSHMNEQYF
>NA|TRBJ1-1|TRBV27|NA
TGTGCCAGCAGACCGTTTGCGGCCTTGAACACTGAAGCTTTCTTT
CASRPFAALNTEAFF
>NA|TRBJ1-3|TRBV28|TRBD1
TGTGCCAGCAGTCCCGGGACAGGGAATGGAAACACCATATATTTT
CASSPGTGNGNTIYF
>NA|TRBJ1-1|TRBV5-3|NA
TGTGCCAGAAGCTTGGTGGTGGGGGCGGTCACTGAAGCTTTCTTT
CARSLVVGAVTEAFF
>NA|TRBJ2-3|TRBV6-2/TRBV6-3|NA
TGTGCCAGCAGTTACTCCCGTGCGGGAGATACGCAGTATTTT
CASSYSRAGDTQYF
>NA|TRBJ1-4|TRBV7-2|NA
TGTGCCAGCAGCCTCCGACTCGATGAAAAACTGTTTTTT
CASSLRLDEKLFF
>once|TRBJ2-1|TRBV10-1|TRBD1
TGCGCCACCTCACCGGGACAGTTCGCCGGATTCCGCTCCTACAATGAGCAGTTCTTC
CATSPGQFAGFRSYNEQFF
>NA|TRBJ2-1|TRBV2|TRBD2
TGTGCCAGCAGTGACGTGGGACTAGCCTTCTTC
CASSDVGLAFF
>NA|TRBJ2-4|TRBV15|TRBD2
TGTGCCACCAGCAGAGAGACTAGCGGGCTAACACTAGCCAAAAACATTCAGTACTTC
CATSRETSGLTLAKNIQYF
>NA|TRBJ1-5|TRBV5-4|TRBD1
TGTGCCAGCAGCGTACAGGGGGAAAATCAGCCCCAGCATTTT
CASSVQGENQPQHF
>NA|TRBJ1-3|TRBV5-1|NA
TGCGCCAGCAGCCAGGACACAGCTGGAAACACCATATATTTT
CASSQDTAGNTIYF
>NA|TRBJ1-3|TRBV5-1|NA
TGCGCCAGCAGCCGCACTACCGCTGGAGGAAACACCATATATTTT
CASSRTTAGGNTIYF
>NA|TRBJ1-1|TRBV24-1|NA
TGTGCCACCAGTGACGCGGGGGGTGAAGCTTTCTTT
CATSDAGGEAFF
>NA|TRBJ1-1|TRBV10-2|TRBD1
TGCGCCAGCAGGACGGGACAGGGGGCCACTGAAGCTTTCTTT
CASRTGQGATEAFF
>NA|TRBJ2-4|TRBV30|NA
TGTGCCTGGAATCAGGGAGCCAAAAACATTCAGTACTTC
CAWNQGAKNIQYF
>NA|TRBJ1-1|TRBV5-8|TRBD1
TGTGCCAGCAGAGGTCGGGACAGGGAGAATACTGAAGCTTTCTTT
CASRGRDRENTEAFF
>NA|TRBJ1-5|TRBV5-5|NA
TGTGCCAGCAGCTTGTACCTACAGGGAAGTAGCTCCCCCAGGGGGCCCCAGCATTTT
CASSLYLQGSSSPRGPQHF
>NA|TRBJ2-1|TRBV11-3|NA
TGTGCCAGCAGCCCCGAGAGCTACCTTAACAATGAGCAGTTCTTC
CASSPESYLNNEQFF
>NA|TRBJ2-1|TRBV7-2|TRBD2
TGTGCCAGCAGCCTCAGACTAGCGGCTCCAAACAATGAGCAGTTCTTC
CASSLRLAAPNNEQFF
>few|TRBJ2-5|TRBV10-3|TRBD2
TGTGCCACCACACCGGGACTAGTTGGGGAGACCCAGTACTTC
CATTPGLVGETQYF
>few|TRBJ1-1|TRBV6-5|NA
TGTGCCAGCAGTTACTCGAGTAGAGGGAACACTGAAGCTTTCTTT
CASSYSSRGNTEAFF
>NA|TRBJ2-2|TRBV5-4|TRBD2
TGTGCCAGCAGGCCCCGGGGGGGTTCGAACACCGGGGAGCTGTTTTTT
CASRPRGGSNTGELFF
>NA|TRBJ2-1|TRBV5-4|TRBD2
TGTGCCAGCAGCTTCAGAGTAATAGCGGGGGTCAATGAGCAGTTCTTC
CASSFRVIAGVNEQFF
>NA|TRBJ2-5|TRBV5-1|TRBD2
TGCGCCAGCAGCGGACTAGCGGGAGAGACCCAGTACTTC
CASSGLAGETQYF
>NA|TRBJ2-1|TRBV10-3|TRBD2
TGTGCCATCAGTCGAGGACTAGCGGGAGAGGGGGGGAACAATGAGCAGTTCTTC
CAISRGLAGEGGNNEQFF
>NA|TRBJ2-1|TRBV5-1|TRBD2
TGCGCCAGCAGCCGACTAGCGGGAGGAGGCAATGAGCAGTTCTTC
CASSRLAGGGNEQFF
>NA|TRBJ1-6|TRBV5-1|TRBD1
TGCGCCAGCAGCACGGGGACAGGTTATAATTCACCCCTCCACTTT
CASSTGTGYNSPLHF
>NA|TRBJ2-3|TRBV5-1|TRBD2
TGCGCCAGCAGCCCCCGGACTAGCGAGGGAGATACGCAGTATTTT
CASSPRTSEGDTQYF
>NA|TRBJ2-7|TRBV27|TRBD2
TGTGCCAGCAGTCTCCGCGGGGGCTCCTACGAGCAGTACTTC
CASSLRGGSYEQYF
>NA|TRBJ2-1|TRBV5-4|TRBD2
TGTGCCAGCAGCTTGGGGAGCGGGACCTACAATGAGCAGTTCTTC
CASSLGSGTYNEQFF
>NA|TRBJ2-5|TRBV5-4|NA
TGTGCCAGCAGCATTAAGGGGTGGGGGACCCAGTACTTC
CASSIKGWGTQYF
>few|TRBJ1-2|TRBV6-6|NA
TGTGCCAGCAGTGATCAGGGGCTTGGCTACACCTTC
CASSDQGLGYTF
>NA|TRBJ2-3|TRBV28|TRBD2
TGTGCCAGCAGTTTACTAGCGGGAGACGGTACGCAGTATTTT
CASSLLAGDGTQYF
>NA|TRBJ1-1|TRBV7-2|TRBD1
TGTGCCAGCAACTCTAAGGGGGCTACTGAAGCTTTCTTT
CASNSKGATEAFF
>few|TRBJ2-5|TRBV27|TRBD2
TGTGCCAGCAGTTTAAGGGGACTAGCGGGAGAGACCCAGTACTTC
CASSLRGLAGETQYF
>NA|TRBJ2-7|TRBV16|TRBD2
TGTGCCAGCAGCCAATCCCCTAGCGGACCTTACGAGCAGTACTTC
CASSQSPSGPYEQYF
>NA|TRBJ2-3|TRBV6-5|TRBD1
TGTGCCAGCACAAGACAGGGGGCCGAGACAGATACGCAGTATTTT
CASTRQGAETDTQYF
>NA|TRBJ1-1|TRBV6-5|NA
TGTGCCAGCAGTTACGGTCCGGGGATATTGAACACTGAAGCTTTCTTT
CASSYGPGILNTEAFF
>few|TRBJ1-1|TRBV5-1|NA
TGCGCCAGCAGCTTAATAGGGGGCACTGAAGCTTTCTTT
CASSLIGGTEAFF
>NA|TRBJ1-2|TRBV28|TRBD1
TGTGCCAGCAGAAATACCGGGACAGTTTGGACCTACACCTTC
CASRNTGTVWTYTF
>NA|TRBJ1-1|TRBV14|NA
TGTGCCAGCAGCCAAGATCGGGTGCGGGCTTTCTTT
CASSQDRVRAFF
>once|TRBJ1-1|TRBV15|NA
TGTGCCACCAGCGCGCCAATACAGGGATTCGTTGAAGCTTTCTTT
CATSAPIQGFVEAFF
>NA|TRBJ1-1|TRBV11-2|NA
TGTGCCAGCAGCTTAGCCGGACAGTGGGACACTGAAGCTTTCTTT
CASSLAGQWDTEAFF
>NA|TRBJ2-7|TRBV19|TRBD2
TGTGCCAGTAGAAGGACTAGCGGGAGCTACGAGCAGTACTTC
CASRRTSGSYEQYF
>few|TRBJ1-3|TRBV18|TRBD1
TGTGCCAGCTCACTCAACCAGGGGGACTCTGGAAACACCATATATTTT
CASSLNQGDSGNTIYF
>NA|TRBJ1-1|TRBV7-9|NA
TGTGCCAGCTTCCCGACCTCGGGGAACACTGAAGCTTTCTTT
CASFPTSGNTEAFF
>NA|TRBJ2-7|TRBV18|NA
TGTGCCAGCTCACCACCAGAGCGGTTTCCCTACGAGCAGTACTTC
CASSPPERFPYEQYF